Listed below are T cell receptor beta chains from one sample, sequenced in a study of beta chain features in type 1 diabetes. Method: immunoSEQ multiplex PCR; TCRdb's copy keeps in-frame clones and lacks some. The repertoire has roughly 150,000 clones, around 10% of them found once; the top ten carry roughly 1.9%. Sequenced input: central memory CD4+ T cells from blood. These receptors came from a man in his late teens or twenties in good health. Both conserved end residues are part of each CDR3. A D gene is named only where the DNA matches it firmly.

j_call,v_call,d_call,cdr3_length,cdr3_aa
TRBJ2-3,TRBV6-5,.,14,CASSPVLTSDTQYF
TRBJ2-3,TRBV10-2,TRBD1,16,CASSIQRTGGTDTQYF
TRBJ1-1,TRBV28,.,12,CASNMGNTEAFF
TRBJ2-7,TRBV15,.,15,CATSRERGGPYEQYF
TRBJ1-2,TRBV23-1,.,17,CASSQSLQGKLSHVGTF
TRBJ2-3,TRBV9,TRBD1,14,CASSEGQDTDTQYF
TRBJ2-5,TRBV27,.,13,CASSEGYLGTQYF
TRBJ2-7,TRBV7-2,.,12,CASSLPGLEQYF
TRBJ2-7,TRBV5-1,TRBD1,14,CASSSGQNSYEQYF
TRBJ2-5,TRBV2,TRBD1,16,CASRSGQGRSQETQYF
TRBJ2-5,TRBV7-2,TRBD1,16,CASSPRTGSGQETQYF
TRBJ1-3,TRBV4-3,.,14,CASSQDYPRDTIYF
TRBJ2-5,TRBV4-2,.,15,CASSQGGGREETQYF
TRBJ2-7,TRBV7-3,.,14,CASSPGAGHYEQYF
TRBJ2-7,TRBV9,TRBD1,15,CASSVAPGGVYEQYF
TRBJ2-1,TRBV5-4,TRBD2,14,CASSYRTSSHEQFF
TRBJ2-3,TRBV11-3,.,12,CASSVETDTQYF
TRBJ2-7,TRBV29-1,TRBD1,12,CSVARGLGEQYF
TRBJ1-2,TRBV7-8,TRBD1,13,CASSQQGIRGYTF
TRBJ2-7,TRBV7-2,.,13,CASSLKAHYEQYF
TRBJ2-1,TRBV4-2,.,17,CASSRTGGGRGKNEQFF
TRBJ2-5,TRBV10-3,.,12,CAITDSKETQYF
TRBJ2-1,TRBV4-3,.,14,CASSPRSPPSEQFF
TRBJ1-6,TRBV30,.,15,CAWSVMGSYNSPLHF
TRBJ1-2,TRBV2,.,14,CASREDRAYYGYTF
TRBJ2-3,TRBV15,.,14,CATSRADLTDTQYF
TRBJ2-7,TRBV4-1,TRBD1,14,CASSQGGTGREQYF
TRBJ2-3,TRBV4-3,.,13,CASSHRASDTQYF
TRBJ2-1,TRBV9,.,15,CASSQGLLNYNEQFF
TRBJ2-3,TRBV6-1,.,16,CASSEASGIGTDTQYF
TRBJ2-7,TRBV30,.,10,CAWRSYEQYF
TRBJ2-7,TRBV5-6,.,13,CASQSGSSYEQYF
TRBJ1-6,TRBV29-1,TRBD1,14,CSGGNGTGNSPLHF
TRBJ1-1,TRBV4-2,.,14,CASSQDNGNTEAFF
TRBJ2-3,TRBV5-1,.,13,CASSLEDGDTQYF
TRBJ2-7,TRBV7-9,.,13,CASSQADSYEQYF
TRBJ2-5,TRBV7-9,TRBD2,14,CASSSTSGGETQYF
TRBJ2-7,TRBV10-3,TRBD2,14,CAISERSGKYEQYF
TRBJ1-4,TRBV2,TRBD1,14,CASTLDRGNEKLFF